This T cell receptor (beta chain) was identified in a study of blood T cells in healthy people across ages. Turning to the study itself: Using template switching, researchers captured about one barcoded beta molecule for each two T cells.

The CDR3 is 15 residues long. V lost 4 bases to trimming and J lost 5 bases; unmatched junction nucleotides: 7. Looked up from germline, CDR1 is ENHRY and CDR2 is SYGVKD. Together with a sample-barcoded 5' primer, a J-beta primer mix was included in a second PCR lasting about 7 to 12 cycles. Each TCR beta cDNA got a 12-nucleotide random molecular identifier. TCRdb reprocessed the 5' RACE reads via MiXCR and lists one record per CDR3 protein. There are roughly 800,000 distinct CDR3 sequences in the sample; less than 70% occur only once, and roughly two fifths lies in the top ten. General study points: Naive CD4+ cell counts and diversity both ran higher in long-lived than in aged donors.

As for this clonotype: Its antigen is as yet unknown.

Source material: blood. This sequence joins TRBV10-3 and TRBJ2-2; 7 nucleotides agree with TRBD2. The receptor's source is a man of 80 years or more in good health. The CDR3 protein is CAISGNGGETGELFF. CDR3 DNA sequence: TGTGCCATCAGTGGAAATGGGGGGGAAACCGGGGAGCTGTTTTTT.